The next 22 T cell receptor beta chains were all read from a single sample in a study of Graves' ophthalmopathy and Graves' hyperthyroidism (dated by TCRdb to 2017 to 2018). TCRdb names Illumina HiSeq 2000 as the instrument used. For repertoire sequencing, TCR beta CDR3 regions were amplified from RNA transcripts. A first-round RT-PCR used HTBI primers with the Qiagen OneStep RT-PCR kit, followed by a second-round multiplex PCR, size selection and purification. TCRdb redid the processing of the public reads, applying fastp at Q25 and MiXCR, and retained in-frame beta chains. A single entry per CDR3 protein holds the most common genes and DNA from its merged rows. The sample yields 600,000 to 950,000 distinct CDR3 sequences; approximately 40% were counted once. The ten most abundant clones make up 40% to 45% of the sample. The sample taken for sequencing was peripheral blood. Source of these receptors: an adult man with Graves' ophthalmopathy.

This clonotype was observed many times. This chain uses TRBV19 with TRBJ1-2; D may be TRBD1 (5 bases). The germline CDR1 and CDR2 sequences are LNHDA and SQIVND (reference sequence). There are 14 residues in the CDR3. V lost 3 bases and J 4 bases, leaving 12 bases between the germline ends. CDR3 coding DNA: TGTGCCAGTAGTATGGGACCCGAAATCTATGGCTACACCTTC. It is translated as CASSMGPEIYGYTF. Full variable domain (missing parts from reference TRBV19 and TRBJ1-2): DGGITQSPKYLFRKEGQNVTLSCEQNLNHDAMYWYRQDPGQGLRLIYYSQIVNDFQKGDIAEGYSVSREKKESFPLTVTSAQKNPTAFYLCASSMGPEIYGYTFGSGTRLTVV.

This clonotype was observed at least ten times. The junction departs from germline at one end; a sequencing error may be responsible. This sequence joins TRBV10-3 and TRBJ1-4, with D perhaps TRBD1 (6 bases). This CDR3 spans 15 amino acids. Germline CDR1 is ENHRY and CDR2 is SYGVKD. Here the CDR3 reads CASSSRDTYNEKLFF. The DNA of the CDR3 is TGTGCCAGCAGTTCCCGGGACACCTATAATGAAAAACTGTTTTTT.

In the case of this clonotype: The junction differs from germline at one of its ends, possibly a read error. This rearrangement joins TRBV5-1 to TRBJ1-2; D is perhaps TRBD1 (6 bases). Germline V gene data show CDR1 as SGHRS and CDR2 as YFSETQ. The CDR3 totals 16 residues. The CDR3 DNA reads TGCGCCGGCAGCCCTGGAGGGGGACTAACTAACTATGGCTACACCTTC. This gives the protein CAGSPGGGLTNYGYTF.

The chain recombines TRBV10-3 with TRBJ1-2, with TRBD1 matching 8 bases. CDR3 length: 13 residues. Germline V gives CDR1 ENHRY, CDR2 SYGVKD. V lost 10 bases to trimming and J lost 4 bases; unmatched junction nucleotides: 8. The DNA of the CDR3 is TGTGCCACTCGGTCCGGGACAGGCTATGGCTACACCTTC. Its translation: CATRSGTGYGYTF.

This rearrangement joins TRBV7-9 to TRBJ1-4; D is undetermined. Germline-derived CDR1 and CDR2 are SEHNR and FQNEAQ (reference sequence). Deletions cut 0 bases from V and 5 bases from J, with 10 bases between. This CDR3 has 15 amino acids. CDR3 in amino acids: CASSLATATNEKLFF. DNA for the CDR3: TGTGCCAGCAGCTTAGCCACAGCGACAAATGAAAAACTGTTTTTT.

A few counts support this clonotype. V and J are TRBV7-9 and TRBJ1-5, with 9 bases aligning to TRBD1. The CDR3 length is 16 residues. Looked up from germline, CDR1 is SEHNR and CDR2 is FQNEAQ (reference sequence). V trimming: 3 bases; J trimming: 6 bases; junction bases outside the gene matches: 9. CDR3 coding DNA: TGTGCCAGCAGCTTGTGGAGTGGGACAGGGACTCAGCCCCAGCATTTT. Protein: CASSLWSGTGTQPQHF.

This clonotype is a singleton in its sample. At one of its ends the junction is not consistent with the germline gene, which may arise from a read error. The chain joins TRBV7-3 to TRBJ2-5; 11 bases map to TRBD2. This CDR3 spans 17 amino acids. CDR1 SGHTA and CDR2 FQGTGA come from the germline V gene. CDR3 protein: CASSQATSGGFQETQYF. CDR3 in DNA: TGCGCCAGCAGCCAGGCTACTAGCGGGGGATTCCAAGAGACCCAGTACTTC. The whole variable domain, remainder taken from reference TRBV7-3 and TRBJ2-5, is GAGVSQTPSNKVTEKGKYVELRCDPISGHTALYWYRQSLGQGPEFLIYFQGTGAADDSGLPNDRFFAVRPEGSVSTLKIQRTERGDSAVYLCASSQATSGGFQETQYFGPGTRLLVL.

This clonotype was recorded at least ten times. The chain employs TRBV24-1 and TRBJ1-5; TRBD1 aligns across 10 bases. The CDR3 spans 15 residues. Germline V gene data show CDR1 as KGHDR and CDR2 as SFDVKD. The J segment lost 2 bases and the V segment lost 7 bases, leaving 4 bases of the junction unmatched. The CDR3 protein is CATSGQGGGNQPQHF. CDR3 nucleotides: TGTGCCACCAGCGGACAGGGGGGAGGCAATCAGCCCCAGCATTTT.

This clonotype was found many times. The V call is TRBV20-1, the J call TRBJ1-1; D gene uncertain. This CDR3 is 15 amino acids long. The ends were cut back, 3 bases at V and 3 bases at J, with 17 bases in the middle. CDR1 and CDR2 (germline): DFQATT, SNEGSKA (reference sequence). CDR3 in amino acids: CSASNPGIGYTEAFF. For the CDR3, the DNA is TGCAGTGCTAGCAACCCCGGGATCGGGTACACTGAAGCTTTCTTT.

This clonotype was detected a few times. Mismatch with germline at one junction end may stem from a read error. V usage is TRBV10-2 and J usage is TRBJ1-6; possibly TRBD1 for D (5 bases). In germline, CDR1 is WSHSY, CDR2 SAAADI. The CDR3 has 15 amino acids. The CDR3 nucleotides read TGTGCCAGCAGTTACTCTGAACCCAGGGATTCACCCCTCCACTTT. Translating it yields CASSYSEPRDSPLHF.

The chain is built from TRBV29-1 and TRBJ2-5; D is unclear. Per germline, CDR1 SQVTM and CDR2 ANQGSEA. V was trimmed by 0 bases and J by 7 bases, leaving 3 bases between them. The CDR3 extends over 10 amino acids. The CDR3 DNA reads as TGCAGCGTTGAAGACGGGACCCAGTACTTC. It translates to CSVEDGTQYF.

The chain has TRBV7-3 and TRBJ2-5; no clear D. Trimming pared 6 bases from V and 7 bases from J, leaving 12 bases between. CDR3 length equals 12 residues. CDR1 and CDR2 (germline): SGHTA, FQGTGA. In DNA, the CDR3 is TGTGCCAGCAGTGATGCACCAGGGACCCAGTACTTC. The encoded protein is CASSDAPGTQYF.

CDR3 DNA: TGCAGTGCTAGAAGACAGGGGGCTAGGTACGAGCAGTACTTC. Translating it yields CSARRQGARYEQYF. The chain couples TRBV20-1 to TRBJ2-7; 10 positions agree with TRBD1. V dropped 2 bases and J dropped 4; count of bases not matched to a gene: 5. Germline V gene lookup returns CDR1 DFQATT and CDR2 SNEGSKA (reference sequence). CDR3 length: 14 residues.

At least ten counts were recorded for this clonotype. The rearrangement joins TRBV7-9 to TRBJ1-6, with TRBD1 matching over 8 bases. CDR3 size: 16 residues. The germline gives CDR1 SEHNR, CDR2 FQNEAQ (reference sequence). Trimming removed 4 bases from V and 5 bases from J; junction bases left unmatched: 7. CDR3 coding DNA: TGTGCCAGCAGCTCTGACAGGGGTGACGATAATTCACCCCTCCACTTT. This sequence encodes CASSSDRGDDNSPLHF.

The rearrangement uses TRBV29-1 and TRBJ1-1; D may be TRBD1 (5 bases). Germline CDR1 reads SQVTM; CDR2 reads ANQGSEA. Trimming took off 1 base at V and 4 bases at J, with 10 bases between the two ends. The CDR3 is made up of 13 amino acids. Here the CDR3 DNA reads TGCAGCGTTGAAGGGGGGTCCGGCACTGAAGCTTTCTTT. Protein: CSVEGGSGTEAFF.

J is TRBJ2-2 and V is TRBV29-1; 7 bases are shared with TRBD1. Germline V gene sequence: CDR1 SQVTM, CDR2 ANQGSEA. Trimming cost V 6 bases and J 1 base; bases outside gene matches: 8. The length of the CDR3 is 15 residues. CDR3 bases: TGCAGCGTAGAAACCGGGACAGTGAACACCGGGGAGCTGTTTTTT. It yields the protein CSVETGTVNTGELFF.

Points on this clonotype: A read error may account for a junction end that differs from germline. The chain links TRBV7-9 to TRBJ1-4; D is uncertain. CDR3 length: 16 amino acids. The germline gives CDR1 SEHNR, CDR2 FQNEAQ (reference sequence). CDR3 nucleotide sequence: TGCGCCAGCAGCCAAGGAGGGTTTACGGCTAATGAAAAACTGTTTTTT. Translating gives CASSQGGFTANEKLFF.

This clonotype was recorded a few times. The chain is built from TRBV4-3 and TRBJ1-2; D is undetermined. Germline CDR1 LGHNA, CDR2 YSLEER. Trimming pared 0 bases from V and 5 bases from J, leaving 10 bases between. This CDR3 has 14 amino acids. CDR3: CASSQEEGAYGYTF. The DNA for the CDR3 is TGCGCCAGCAGCCAAGAAGAAGGCGCGTATGGCTACACCTTC.

The chain uses TRBV14 and TRBJ1-5; tentative D call: TRBD1 (5 bases). V was shortened by 10 bases and J by 11 bases, with 27 bases between the two germline ends. Germline V gene sequence: CDR1 SGHDN, CDR2 FVKESK. The CDR3 has 15 residues. CDR3 sequence: CATSDPKDIAETQHF. The CDR3 coding sequence is TGTGCCACCAGTGACCCTAAGGACATCGCGGAGACCCAGCATTTT.

This clonotype turned up a few times. The V gene is TRBV27, the J gene TRBJ1-5, with D unclear. Germline lookup yields CDR1 MNHEY and CDR2 SMNVEV (reference sequence). The germline V and J ends were trimmed by 8 bases and 6 bases, with 5 bases remaining between them. The CDR3 covers 10 residues. The chain's CDR3 is CASSGQPQHF. The CDR3 coding sequence is TGTGCCAGCTCGGGTCAGCCCCAGCATTTT.

In its sample, this clonotype was seen many times. The chain carries TRBV25-1 and TRBJ1-2; unclear D gene. Germline V gene lookup returns CDR1 MGHDK and CDR2 SYGVNS. This CDR3 is 13 amino acids long. The V and J ends lost 1 base and 3 bases respectively, with 6 bases between them. The CDR3 sequence: CASSEFSDYGYTF. The DNA of the CDR3 is TGTGCCAGCAGTGAATTCTCGGACTATGGCTACACCTTC.

This clonotype was seen a single time. Mismatch with germline at one junction end may stem from a read error. The V call is TRBV6-1, the J call TRBJ2-7, with 9 bases matching TRBD2. In germline, CDR1 is MNHNS, CDR2 SASEGT. The CDR3 length is 15 residues. This CDR3 reads CAGSERSSGSHEQYF. In nucleotides, the CDR3 is TGTGCCGGCAGTGAAAGGAGTAGCGGGAGCCACGAGCAGTACTTC.